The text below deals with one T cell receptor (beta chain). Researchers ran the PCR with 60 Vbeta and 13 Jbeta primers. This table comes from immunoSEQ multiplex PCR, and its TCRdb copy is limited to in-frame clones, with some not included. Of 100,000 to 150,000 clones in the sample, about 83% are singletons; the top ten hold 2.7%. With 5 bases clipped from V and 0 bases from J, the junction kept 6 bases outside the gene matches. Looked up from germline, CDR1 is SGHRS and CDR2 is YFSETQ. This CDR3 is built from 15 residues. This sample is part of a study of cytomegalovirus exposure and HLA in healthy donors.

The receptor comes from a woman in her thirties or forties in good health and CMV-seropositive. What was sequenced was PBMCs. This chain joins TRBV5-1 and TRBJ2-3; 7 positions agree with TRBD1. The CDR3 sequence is CASRPTGASTDTQYF. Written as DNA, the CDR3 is TGCGCCAGCAGACCAACAGGGGCTAGCACAGATACGCAGTATTTT.